The clone carrying this TCR beta chain has a count of ten or more. Its antigen is not identified. The data originate from a study of breast tumors, draining lymph nodes, adjacent tissues. The study's findings and limits: Data only fit, rather than demonstrated, lymph node origin of most tumor T cells.

TCRdb redid the calling of the multiplex PCR reads with MiXCR, one entry per CDR3 protein. The sample lists 120,000 to 150,000 distinct CDR3 sequences, around a third seen once, with about 2.5% in the top ten. This CDR3 has 14 amino acids. The trim removed 4 bases at V and 8 bases at J, leaving 10 bases unmatched. From germline, CDR1 is LNHDA and CDR2 SQIVND (reference sequence). Samples came from axillary lymph nodes draining the breast cancer. The chain combines TRBV19 with TRBJ1-2, with 7 positions matching TRBD1. Sequencing was carried out using axillary lymph node tissue. The sequence came from a female donor with breast cancer. Some clones in this sample may be carry-over from other donors' samples. The CDR3 loop reads CASSTLGQADGYTF. As DNA, the CDR3 is TGTGCCAGTAGTACCCTAGGACAGGCGGACGGCTACACCTTC.